The T cell receptor beta chain under discussion was sequenced for a study of blood T cell repertoires in COVID-19. The wider study: Sites in the United States, Italy and Spain provided acute and convalescent COVID-19 samples.

Germline-derived CDR1 and CDR2 are MGHDK and SYGVNS. Trimming stripped 5 bases from V and 0 bases from J, with 5 bases between. The CDR3 totals 12 residues. This table comes from immunoSEQ multiplex PCR, and its TCRdb copy is limited to in-frame clones, with some not included. The table includes around 200,000 clones, about nine tenths detected once. Sequences were obtained from peripheral blood. This sequence was found in a man younger than 35 with active or convalescent COVID-19. The genes are TRBV25-1 and TRBJ2-7, with D uncertain. CDR3 in amino acids: CASSPSSYEQYF. In DNA, the CDR3 is TGTGCCAGCAGTCCTAGCTCCTACGAGCAGTACTTC.